This T cell receptor beta chain was observed in a study of blood T cells in healthy people across ages. Study conclusions and caveats: TCR beta diversity was tightly associated with the proportion of naive T cells.

Next came a second PCR, run for roughly 6 to 11 cycles, which used a sample-barcoded 5' primer along with a J-beta primer mix. Each of the cDNA molecules was tagged by a template-switch adaptor with 12 random nucleotides. From each sample, at least 2.5 million paired-end reads containing CDR3 were obtained. TCRdb re-called the 5' RACE reads with MiXCR, one entry per CDR3 protein. Among roughly 2 million distinct CDR3 sequences, 49% were seen once, and the ten largest hold more than 2%. As regards this clonotype: The antigen remains unidentified.

The V gene's germline CDR1 is LNHNV and CDR2 YYDKDF (reference sequence). This CDR3 is 16 amino acids long. Trimming stripped 0 bases from V and 3 bases from J, with 14 bases between. Every donor contributed about 10 milliliters of peripheral blood by blood draw. Sequences were obtained from blood. The V call is TRBV15, the J call TRBJ2-5; D tentatively reads TRBD1 or TRBD2 (6 bases each). This TCR was sampled from a woman between 40 and 50 years old in good health. The CDR3 is CATSRDALGGEETQYF. In nucleotides, the CDR3 is TGTGCCACCAGCAGAGATGCTCTGGGGGGCGAAGAGACCCAGTACTTC.